Listed here are 15 T cell receptor beta chains from one sample, sequenced in a study of shared T cell receptors in the human thymus. Profiled with immunoSEQ multiplex PCR; TCRdb holds only in-frame clones, not every one. The table records about 710,000 clones, more than 75% of them present only once. This same sample was also part of a study on human thymus T cells.

Sequences were obtained from thymocytes. All receptors derive from a boy in the first two years of life with a congenital heart defect.

The rearrangement links TRBV28 to TRBJ2-7; D might be TRBD1 (5 bases). In germline, CDR1 is MDHEN, CDR2 SYDVKM. Trimming took off 2 bases at V and 3 bases at J, with 17 bases between the two ends. The CDR3 sequence is 16 residues long. DNA for the CDR3: TGTGCCAGCAGTTTAATCCCACAGGACAATAACTACGAGCAGTACTTC. This translates into CASSLIPQDNNYEQYF. The full variable domain, with the rest looked up from reference TRBV28 and TRBJ2-7, is DVKVTQSSRYLVKRTGEKVFLECVQDMDHENMFWYRQDPGLGLRLIYFSYDVKMKEKGDIPEGYSVSREKKERFSLILESASTNQTSMYLCASSLIPQDNNYEQYFGPGTRLTVT.

The rearrangement links TRBV5-6 to TRBJ2-2; possible D gene TRBD1, 7 bases. The CDR3 covers 18 residues. CDR1 is SGHDT and CDR2 is YYEEEE in the germline V gene. Trimming removed 1 base at V and 5 bases at J, with 21 bases between. This chain's CDR3 is CASSLHHGRQGGTGELFF. The DNA of the CDR3 is TGTGCCAGCAGCTTGCACCACGGGAGACAGGGTGGTACCGGGGAGCTGTTTTTT.

The CDR3 DNA reads as TGCGCCAGCAGCTCTCTAACAGGGGAAGGCTCCTACAATGAGCAGTTCTTC. It codes for CASSSLTGEGSYNEQFF. The V and J genes are TRBV5-1 and TRBJ2-1, with 7 nucleotides matching TRBD1. Trimming cost V 3 bases and J 0 bases; bases outside gene matches: 9. Germline loops: CDR1 SGHRS, CDR2 YFSETQ. The CDR3 is made up of 17 amino acids.

This clone was seen just once. V gene TRBV14 combines with J gene TRBJ2-1; 9 bases agree with TRBD1. V shed 5 bases and J 5 bases; nucleotides not matched to a gene: 19. Germline V gives CDR1 SGHDN, CDR2 FVKESK. This CDR3 has 19 residues. CDR3 sequence reads: CASSKNHGVETGGHNEQFF. CDR3 in DNA: TGTGCCAGCAGCAAAAATCACGGGGTCGAGACAGGGGGTCACAATGAGCAGTTCTTC.

CDR3 region: CAWSVKTQGNSPLHF. The CDR3, as DNA: TGTGCCTGGAGTGTAAAAACCCAGGGAAATTCACCCCTCCACTTT. The chain has TRBV30 and TRBJ1-6; D might be TRBD1 (5 bases). This CDR3 region has 15 residues. Looked up from germline, CDR1 is GTSNPN and CDR2 is SVGIG (reference sequence). The V end was cut by 0 bases, the J end by 7 bases, with 13 bases between.

The DNA for the CDR3 is TGTGCCAGTAGTCTGGGGACAGTTGGGTCGAGCAATCAGCCCCAGCATTTT. Its translation is CASSLGTVGSSNQPQHF. The chain uses TRBV19 and TRBJ1-5, with 7 nucleotides matching TRBD1. V was clipped by 5 bases and J by 1 base; unmatched bases: 11. From germline, CDR1 is LNHDA and CDR2 SQIVND (reference sequence). This CDR3 is built from 17 residues.

This clone was seen a few times. The chain carries TRBV28 and TRBJ1-1, with D maybe TRBD1 (6 bases). The CDR3 totals 13 residues. Trimming cost V 5 bases and J 5 bases, with 12 bases left between them. Germline V CDR1 and CDR2: MDHEN, SYDVKM. In nucleotides, the CDR3 is TGTGCCAGCAGTCTGTCAGGGGAGACTGAAGCTTTCTTT. Translation: CASSLSGETEAFF.

The chain employs TRBV4-2 and TRBJ2-5; a possible D gene is TRBD2 (7 bases). V lost 5 bases, J lost 5 bases, and 30 bases lay in between. The CDR3 is 19 amino acids. Looked up from germline, CDR1 is LGHNA and CDR2 is YNFKEQ. CDR3 loop: CASSATQGPGTNRGETQYF. CDR3 in DNA: TGTGCCAGCAGCGCCACACAGGGACCGGGGACTAATCGGGGGGAGACCCAGTACTTC.

This chain connects TRBV5-4 to TRBJ2-1, with 12 bases identical to TRBD2. With V trimmed by 4 bases and J by 9 bases, 11 bases remained unmatched. The germline CDR1 and CDR2 sequences are SGHNT and YYREEE (reference sequence). The CDR3 totals 16 residues. The DNA of the CDR3 is TGTGCCAGCAGCAAGGGGACTAGCGGGCGTCAAGTTGAGCAGTTCTTC. Amino acid sequence: CASSKGTSGRQVEQFF. The variable domain in full, with the rest retrieved from reference TRBV5-4 and TRBJ2-1, is ETGVTQSPTHLIKTRGQQVTLRCSSQSGHNTVSWYQQALGQGPQFIFQYYREEENGRGNFPPRFSGLQFPNYSSELNVNALELDDSALYLCASSKGTSGRQVEQFFGPGTRLTVL.

The chain joins TRBV9 to TRBJ2-1; a weak D match, TRBD1 (6 bases). Trimming shortened V by 3 bases and J by 2 bases, and 15 bases separated the two germline ends. This CDR3 comprises 16 residues. The germline V gene encodes CDR1 SGDLS and CDR2 YYNGEE. The CDR3 coding sequence is TGTGCCAGCAGCGCCAGACAGGACTCAACCTACAATGAGCAGTTCTTC. It yields the protein CASSARQDSTYNEQFF. The full variable domain, completed using reference TRBV9 and TRBJ2-1, is DSGVTQTPKHLITATGQRVTLRCSPRSGDLSVYWYQQSLDQGLQFLIQYYNGEERAKGNILERFSAQQFPDLHSELNLSSLELGDSALYFCASSARQDSTYNEQFFGPGTRLTVL.

In the case of this clone: Mismatch with germline at one junction end may stem from a read error. The chain links TRBV7-7 to TRBJ2-5; 15 bases fit TRBD2. The CDR3 spans 18 residues. Looked up from germline, CDR1 is SSHAT and CDR2 is FNYEAQ (reference sequence). This CDR3 is CASSHPGTSGGPKETQYF. DNA of the CDR3: TGTGCTAGCAGCCATCCCGGGACTAGCGGGGGGCCGAAAGAGACCCAGTACTTC.

The chain uses TRBV4-3 and TRBJ2-3; TRBD1 might be the D (6 bases). This CDR3 has 20 amino acids. V lost 1 base and J 2 bases, leaving 25 bases between the germline ends. Germline V lookup: CDR1 LGHNA, CDR2 YSLEER. CDR3 residues: CASSQGGKGTKKTPTDTQYF. In DNA, the CDR3 is TGCGCCAGCAGCCAAGGGGGGAAAGGGACAAAGAAAACCCCCACAGATACGCAGTATTTT.

V usage is TRBV27 and J usage is TRBJ2-2; 11 bases are a match to TRBD2. The CDR3 totals 17 residues. With 9 bases clipped from V and 5 bases from J, the junction kept 14 bases outside the gene matches. Germline CDR1 and CDR2: MNHEY and SMNVEV (reference sequence). The CDR3 coding sequence is TGTGCCAGGATCCTCCCTACTAGCGGGAGAAGGACCGGGGAGCTGTTTTTT. Residues: CARILPTSGRRTGELFF.

Only a few counts were recorded for this clone. This rearrangement joins TRBV18 to TRBJ2-7; TRBD1 might be the D (6 bases). Trimming cost V 1 base and J 1 base, with 11 bases left between them. The CDR3 loop spans 15 amino acids. Germline V gene sequence: CDR1 KGHSH, CDR2 LQKENI. The CDR3 loop reads CASSPQAGDSYEQYF. CDR3 sequence (DNA): TGTGCCAGCTCACCACAAGCAGGGGATTCCTACGAGCAGTACTTC.

V gene TRBV19 combines with J gene TRBJ1-5, with D possibly being TRBD1 (6 bases). This CDR3 has 17 residues. Germline V gene lookup returns CDR1 LNHDA and CDR2 SQIVND (reference sequence). Deletions cut 0 bases from V and 1 base from J, with 13 bases between. The CDR3 nucleotides are TGTGCCAGTAGTATAGAGGTTGGGGGCGAAAGCAATCAGCCCCAGCATTTT. As protein: CASSIEVGGESNQPQHF.